Listed below are T cell receptor beta chains from one sample, sequenced in a study of blood T cells in healthy people across ages. TCRdb reanalysed the 5' RACE reads using MiXCR and keeps one entry per CDR3 protein. The sample consists of approximately 760,000 distinct CDR3 sequences, around 25% of them appearing once. This same sample was also taken into another study, of T cells of mothers and their children.

Sequencing input: blood. The receptor set was obtained from a boy aged 5-17 years in good health. The CDR3 runs from the conserved cysteine through the conserved F or W. D genes are given only for firm matches. Size is stated for part of the rows, as once, few or many counts, or as a class when the clone is expanded.

>NA|TRBD2|TRBV7-8|TRBJ2-1
CASSPASGGFYSEQFF
TGTGCCAGCAGCCCAGCCAGCGGGGGGTTCTACAGTGAGCAGTTCTTC
>few|TRBD1|TRBV28|TRBJ1-1
CASTTGVWGTEAFF
TGTGCCAGCACAACAGGGGTGTGGGGCACTGAAGCTTTCTTT
>NA|NA|TRBV29-1|TRBJ1-1
CSVKGSGYTEAFF
TGCAGCGTCAAGGGTTCAGGCTACACTGAAGCTTTCTTT
>NA|NA|TRBV6-5|TRBJ2-2
CASGVTNTGELFF
TGTGCCAGCGGAGTTACGAACACCGGGGAGCTGTTTTTT
>NA|NA|TRBV28|TRBJ2-7
CASSSGPICEQYF
TGTGCCAGCAGCTCGGGGCCGATCTGCGAGCAGTACTTC
>few|TRBD1|TRBV19|TRBJ2-3
CASGGTGTPNTQYF
TGTGCCAGTGGGGGGACAGGGACGCCCAATACGCAGTATTTT
>few|NA|TRBV3-1|TRBJ2-5
CASSQDVFPENNQETQYF
TGTGCCAGCAGCCAAGATGTTTTCCCGGAGAACAACCAAGAGACCCAGTACTTC
>many|NA|TRBV3-1|TRBJ1-4
CASSLSPGFTEKLFF
TGTGCCAGCAGCCTATCTCCAGGGTTTACTGAAAAACTGTTTTTT
>NA|NA|TRBV29-1|TRBJ2-7
CSVEGRVGNKQYF
TGCAGCGTTGAAGGTAGAGTCGGGAATAAGCAGTACTTC
>few|TRBD1|TRBV7-2|TRBJ1-2
CASSSTPQGANDGYTF
TGTGCCAGCAGCTCTACCCCCCAGGGGGCAAACGATGGCTACACCTTC
>NA|NA|TRBV27|TRBJ1-3
CASSLYGITGNTIYF
TGTGCCAGCAGTTTATACGGAATAACTGGAAACACCATATATTTT
>few|NA|TRBV10-3|TRBJ2-1
CAISAPATEEQFF
TGTGCCATCAGTGCCCCTGCTACGGAAGAGCAGTTCTTC
>NA|NA|TRBV12-3/TRBV12-4|TRBJ1-2
CASSSGAGGYTF
TGTGCCAGCAGTTCCGGGGCAGGGGGCTACACCTTC
>NA|NA|TRBV19|TRBJ2-6
CASSSQDTGANVLTF
TGTGCCAGTAGTTCTCAAGATACCGGGGCCAACGTCCTGACTTTC
>few|NA|TRBV7-8|TRBJ1-2
CASSLGFRSIGYTF
TGTGCCAGCAGCTTAGGTTTCAGATCTATAGGCTACACCTTC
>NA|NA|TRBV4-3|TRBJ2-5
CASSQSTGLETQYF
TGCGCCAGCAGCCAATCAACAGGGTTGGAGACCCAGTACTTC